This T cell receptor (beta chain) is from a study of CD4+ T cells in melanoma. Findings and limits, study-wide: Neoantigen-specific CD4+ T cells in melanoma reportedly had diverse differentiation states.

Sequencing used immunoSEQ multiplex PCR; TCRdb keeps in-frame clones, though not all of them. The top ten hold about 3.3% of the sample, which has around 110,000 clones, about 90% seen once. To note about this clone: Its matching antigen is unknown.

The CDR3 consists of 15 residues. The chain is built from TRBV21-1 and TRBJ2-7; TRBD2 is the table's D call and was not checked against the DNA. TRBV21-1 is noted as a pseudogene. Material for sequencing was peripheral blood. This clonotype was obtained from a human donor with melanoma. The chain's CDR3 is CASRAPPSGADEQYF. CDR3 DNA: TGTGCCAGCAGAGCTCCCCCTAGCGGGGCTGACGAGCAGTACTTC.